This note documents a single T cell receptor beta chain sequence. This sample is part of a study of blood T cell repertoires in COVID-19. Study details: The United States, Italy and Spain provided the acute and convalescent COVID-19 samples. The analysed material was cDNA or gDNA that came from T cells, B-cell-depleted T cells, or PBMCs.

The length of the CDR3 is 18 residues. From germline, CDR1 is LGHNA and CDR2 YNFKEQ. The ends lost 5 bases at V and 7 bases at J; junction bases unmatched: 16. Original data processing: Estimation of nucleated cell counts was performed using reference gene primer amplification. Some clones are missing from TCRdb's copy, which holds only in-frame ones; the method was immunoSEQ multiplex PCR. V, J and clone size derive from that table, while D and trimming were established from the DNA sequence. The table shows about 190,000 clones, with approximately 86% occurring only once. The chain combines TRBV4-2 with TRBJ2-2, with 10 bases aligning to TRBD2. Sequenced sample: peripheral blood. The receptor was derived from a man aged 25 to 40 with acute or convalescent COVID-19. CDR3 amino acids: CASSDRALAGAGHGELFF. Here the CDR3 DNA reads TGTGCCAGCAGCGACCGAGCCCTAGCGGGAGCTGGGCACGGGGAGCTGTTTTTT.